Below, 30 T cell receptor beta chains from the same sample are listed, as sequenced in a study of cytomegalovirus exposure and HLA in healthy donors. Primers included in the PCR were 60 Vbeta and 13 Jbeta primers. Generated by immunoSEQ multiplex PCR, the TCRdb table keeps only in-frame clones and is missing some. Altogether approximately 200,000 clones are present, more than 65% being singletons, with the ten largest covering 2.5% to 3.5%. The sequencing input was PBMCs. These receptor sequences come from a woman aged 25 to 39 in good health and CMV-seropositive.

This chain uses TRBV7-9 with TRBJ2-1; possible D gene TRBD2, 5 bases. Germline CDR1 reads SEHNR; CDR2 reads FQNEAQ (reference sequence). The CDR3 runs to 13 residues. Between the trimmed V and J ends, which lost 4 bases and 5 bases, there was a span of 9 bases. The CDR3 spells CASSSGVNNEQFF. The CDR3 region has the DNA TGTGCCAGCAGCTCCGGGGTTAACAATGAGCAGTTCTTC.

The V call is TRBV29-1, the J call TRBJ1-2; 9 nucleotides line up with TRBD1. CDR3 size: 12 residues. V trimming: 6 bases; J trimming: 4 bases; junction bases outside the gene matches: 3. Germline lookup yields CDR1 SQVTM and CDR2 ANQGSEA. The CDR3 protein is CSVTGGLYGYTF. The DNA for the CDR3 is TGCAGCGTGACAGGGGGTCTCTATGGCTACACCTTC.

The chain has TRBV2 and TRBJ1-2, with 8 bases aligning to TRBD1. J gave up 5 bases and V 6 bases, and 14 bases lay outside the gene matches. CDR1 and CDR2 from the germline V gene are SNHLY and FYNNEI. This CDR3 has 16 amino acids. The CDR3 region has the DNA TGTGCCAGCAGAGACAGGGGACGAGGCGAGCGTTATGGCTACACCTTC. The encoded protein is CASRDRGRGERYGYTF.

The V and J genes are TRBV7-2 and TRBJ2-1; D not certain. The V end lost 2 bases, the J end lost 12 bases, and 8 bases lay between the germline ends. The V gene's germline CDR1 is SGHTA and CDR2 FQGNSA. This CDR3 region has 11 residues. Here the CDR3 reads CASSLFEVQFF. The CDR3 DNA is TGTGCCAGCAGCTTATTCGAGGTGCAGTTCTTC.

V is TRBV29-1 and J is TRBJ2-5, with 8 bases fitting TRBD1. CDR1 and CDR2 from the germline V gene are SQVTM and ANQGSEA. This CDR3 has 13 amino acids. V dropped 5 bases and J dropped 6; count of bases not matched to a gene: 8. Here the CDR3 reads CSVTGQGLKTQYF. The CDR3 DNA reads TGCAGCGTTACTGGACAGGGTTTGAAGACCCAGTACTTC.

The CDR3 nucleotides are TGCAGCGTTGAAGATTGGGGGACTAGCGGGAGGGCCGAGATTAGAGGAGATACGCAGTATTTT. Translated, it gives CSVEDWGTSGRAEIRGDTQYF. This chain uses TRBV29-1 with TRBJ2-3; TRBD2 agrees at 16 bases. CDR1 is SQVTM and CDR2 is ANQGSEA in the germline V gene. The CDR3 runs 21 residues. Trimming took 0 bases from V and 5 from J; bases not matched to a gene: 17.

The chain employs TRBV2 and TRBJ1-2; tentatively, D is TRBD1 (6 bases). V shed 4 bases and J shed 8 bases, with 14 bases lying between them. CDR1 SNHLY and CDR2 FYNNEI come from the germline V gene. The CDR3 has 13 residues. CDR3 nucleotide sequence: TGTGCCAGCAGTGTCACAGGGAAAGAGGGCTACACCTTC. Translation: CASSVTGKEGYTF.

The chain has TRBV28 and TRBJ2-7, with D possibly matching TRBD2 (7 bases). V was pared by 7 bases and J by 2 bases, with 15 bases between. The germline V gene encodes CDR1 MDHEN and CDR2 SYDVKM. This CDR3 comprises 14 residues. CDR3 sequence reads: CASTEGGAPYEQYF. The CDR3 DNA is TGTGCCAGCACCGAGGGGGGGGCCCCCTACGAGCAGTACTTC.

In nucleotides, the CDR3 is TGTGCCAGCAGCTTAGGCCAGGGGGACTACGAGCAGTACTTC. This encodes CASSLGQGDYEQYF. The chain couples TRBV7-6 to TRBJ2-7; 7 nucleotides line up with TRBD1. J was trimmed by 3 bases and V by 1 base; bases with no gene match: 3. The CDR3 sequence is 14 residues long. The germline CDR1 and CDR2 sequences are SGHVS and FNYEAQ.

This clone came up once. For the CDR3, the DNA is TGCGCCAGCAGTGAAGTGGGGACTAGCATGGATGAGCAGTTCTTC. This translates into CASSEVGTSMDEQFF. This sequence joins TRBV10-1 and TRBJ2-1; 9 nucleotides line up with TRBD2. V lost 3 bases and J lost 8; bases outside the gene matches: 8. CDR1 and CDR2 (germline): WNHNN, SYGVQD (reference sequence). This CDR3 contains 15 residues.

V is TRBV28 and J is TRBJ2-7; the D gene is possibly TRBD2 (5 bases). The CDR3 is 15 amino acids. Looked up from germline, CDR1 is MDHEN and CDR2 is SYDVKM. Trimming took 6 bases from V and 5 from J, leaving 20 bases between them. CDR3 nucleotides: TGTGCCAGCAGGGGATATCGGCCAGCGGAGAACGAGCAGTACTTC. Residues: CASRGYRPAENEQYF.

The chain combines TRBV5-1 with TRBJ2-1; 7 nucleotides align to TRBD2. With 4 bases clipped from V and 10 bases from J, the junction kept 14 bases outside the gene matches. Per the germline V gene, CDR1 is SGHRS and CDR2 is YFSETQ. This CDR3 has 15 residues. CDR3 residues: CASSPRGSVLEEQFF. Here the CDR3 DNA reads TGCGCCAGCAGCCCACGCGGGAGCGTTCTAGAAGAGCAGTTCTTC.

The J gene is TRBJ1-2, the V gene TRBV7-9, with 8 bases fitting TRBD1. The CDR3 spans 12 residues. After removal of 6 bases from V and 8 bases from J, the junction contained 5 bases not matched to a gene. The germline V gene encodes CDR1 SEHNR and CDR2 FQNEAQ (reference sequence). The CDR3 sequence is CASSSDRDGYTF. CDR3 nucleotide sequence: TGTGCCAGCAGTTCGGACAGGGACGGCTACACCTTC.

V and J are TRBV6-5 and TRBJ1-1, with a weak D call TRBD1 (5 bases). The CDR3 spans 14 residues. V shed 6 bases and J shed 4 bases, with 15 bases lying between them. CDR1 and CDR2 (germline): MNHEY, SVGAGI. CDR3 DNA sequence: TGTGCCAGCAGCCCCGGGGGAGCAGGCACTGAAGCTTTCTTT. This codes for CASSPGGAGTEAFF.

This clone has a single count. The CDR3 DNA reads as TGTGCCAGCAGGGGGCAGGGGAATGGCTACACCTTC. Translating gives CASRGQGNGYTF. The chain employs TRBV28 and TRBJ1-2; D may be TRBD1 (6 bases). The V and J ends lost 6 bases and 6 bases respectively, with 11 bases between them. The CDR3 runs 12 residues. Germline CDR1 reads MDHEN; CDR2 reads SYDVKM.

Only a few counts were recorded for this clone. CDR3 in DNA: TGTGCCAGCAGCTCAGGGGGATATGGCTACACCTTC. It is translated as CASSSGGYGYTF. V is TRBV11-2 and J is TRBJ1-2; 7 bases align to TRBD1. The CDR3 is 12 residues long. CDR1 and CDR2 from the germline V gene are SGHAT and FQNNGV. Losses at the gene ends were 4 bases for V and 5 bases for J; bases not matched to a gene: 1.

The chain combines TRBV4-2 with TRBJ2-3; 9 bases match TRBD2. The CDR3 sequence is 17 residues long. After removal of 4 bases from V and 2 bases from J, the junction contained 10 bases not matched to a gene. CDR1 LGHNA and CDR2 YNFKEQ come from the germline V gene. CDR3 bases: TGTGCCAGCAGCCCCCAGGTAGCGGGAGAGACCACAGATACGCAGTATTTT. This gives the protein CASSPQVAGETTDTQYF.

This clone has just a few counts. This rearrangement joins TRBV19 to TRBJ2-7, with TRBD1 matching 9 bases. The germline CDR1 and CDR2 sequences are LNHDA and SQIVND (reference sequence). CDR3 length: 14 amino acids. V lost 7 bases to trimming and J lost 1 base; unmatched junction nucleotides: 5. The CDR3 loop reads CASTAGTGSYEQYF. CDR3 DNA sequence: TGTGCCAGTACTGCCGGGACAGGGTCCTACGAGCAGTACTTC. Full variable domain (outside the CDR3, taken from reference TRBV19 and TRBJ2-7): DGGITQSPKYLFRKEGQNVTLSCEQNLNHDAMYWYRQDPGQGLRLIYYSQIVNDFQKGDIAEGYSVSREKKESFPLTVTSAQKNPTAFYLCASTAGTGSYEQYFGPGTRLTVT.

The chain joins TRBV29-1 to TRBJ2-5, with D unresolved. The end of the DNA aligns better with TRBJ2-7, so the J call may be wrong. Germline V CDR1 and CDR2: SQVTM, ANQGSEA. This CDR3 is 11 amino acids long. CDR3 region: CSVDYGDEQYF. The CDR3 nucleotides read TGCAGCGTTGACTACGGAGACGAGCAGTACTTC.

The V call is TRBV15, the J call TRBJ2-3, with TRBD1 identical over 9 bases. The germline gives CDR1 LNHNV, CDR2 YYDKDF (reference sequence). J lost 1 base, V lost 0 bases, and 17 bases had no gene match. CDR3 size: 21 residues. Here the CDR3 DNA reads TGTGCCACCAGCAGAGATAGCGCGGGACAGGGTTACGTACTGGGCACAGATACGCAGTATTTT. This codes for CATSRDSAGQGYVLGTDTQYF.

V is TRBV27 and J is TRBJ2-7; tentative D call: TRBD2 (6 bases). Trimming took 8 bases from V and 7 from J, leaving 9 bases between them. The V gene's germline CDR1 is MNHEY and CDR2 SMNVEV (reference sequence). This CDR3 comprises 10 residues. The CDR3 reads CASGDWEQYF. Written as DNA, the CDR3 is TGTGCCAGCGGGGACTGGGAGCAGTACTTC.

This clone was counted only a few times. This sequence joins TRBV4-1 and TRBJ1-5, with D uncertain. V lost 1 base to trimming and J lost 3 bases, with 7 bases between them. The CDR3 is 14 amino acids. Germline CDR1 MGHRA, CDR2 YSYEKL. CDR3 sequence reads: CASSQVLYNQPQHF. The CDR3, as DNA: TGCGCCAGCAGCCAAGTTCTCTACAATCAGCCCCAGCATTTT.

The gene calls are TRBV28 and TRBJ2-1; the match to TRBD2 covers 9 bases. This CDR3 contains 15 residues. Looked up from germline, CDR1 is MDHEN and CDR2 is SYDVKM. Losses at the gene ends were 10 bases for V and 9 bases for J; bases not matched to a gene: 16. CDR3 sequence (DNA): TGTGCCACCCGACCCGGGACTAGCAAAAAGGCTGAGCAGTTCTTC. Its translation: CATRPGTSKKAEQFF.

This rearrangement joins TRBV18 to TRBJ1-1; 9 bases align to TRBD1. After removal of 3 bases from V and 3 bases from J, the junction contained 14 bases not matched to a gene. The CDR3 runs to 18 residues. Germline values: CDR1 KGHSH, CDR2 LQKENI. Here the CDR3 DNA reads TGTGCCAGCTCACCGCCTCTTCCGGGACAGGGACTTCACACTGAAGCTTTCTTT. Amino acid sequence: CASSPPLPGQGLHTEAFF.

The CDR3 sequence is CASSPTGVNEQFF. The CDR3 DNA is TGTGCCAGCAGCCCCACAGGGGTCAATGAGCAGTTCTTC. The rearrangement uses TRBV7-9 and TRBJ2-1; 7 bases are a match to TRBD1. V dropped 5 bases and J dropped 6; count of bases not matched to a gene: 4. CDR1 SEHNR and CDR2 FQNEAQ come from the germline V gene (reference sequence). CDR3 length: 13 amino acids.

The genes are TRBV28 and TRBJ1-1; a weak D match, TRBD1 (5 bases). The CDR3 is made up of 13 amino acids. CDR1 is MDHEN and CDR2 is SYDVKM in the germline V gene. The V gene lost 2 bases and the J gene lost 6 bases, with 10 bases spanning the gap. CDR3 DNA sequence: TGTGCCAGCAGTTTAGGGGGGTTAGCTGAAGCTTTCTTT. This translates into CASSLGGLAEAFF.

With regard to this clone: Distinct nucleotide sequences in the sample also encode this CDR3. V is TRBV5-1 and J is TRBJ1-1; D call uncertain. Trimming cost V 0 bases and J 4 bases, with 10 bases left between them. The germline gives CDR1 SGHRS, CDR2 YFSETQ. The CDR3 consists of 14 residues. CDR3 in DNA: TGCGCCAGCAGCTTGGCGGGAGTTGGCACTGAAGCTTTCTTT. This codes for CASSLAGVGTEAFF.

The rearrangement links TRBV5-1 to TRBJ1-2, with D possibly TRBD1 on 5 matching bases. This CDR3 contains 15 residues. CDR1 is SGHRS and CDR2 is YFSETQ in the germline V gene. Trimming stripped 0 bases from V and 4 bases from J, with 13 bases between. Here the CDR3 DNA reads TGCGCCAGCAGCTTGGCCGGAGGGGCGGCCTATGGCTACACCTTC. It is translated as CASSLAGGAAYGYTF. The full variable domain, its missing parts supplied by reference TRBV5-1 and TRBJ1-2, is KAGVTQTPRYLIKTRGQQVTLSCSPISGHRSVSWYQQTPGQGLQFLFEYFSETQRNKGNFPGRFSGRQFSNSRSEMNVSTLELGDSALYLCASSLAGGAAYGYTFGSGTRLTVV.

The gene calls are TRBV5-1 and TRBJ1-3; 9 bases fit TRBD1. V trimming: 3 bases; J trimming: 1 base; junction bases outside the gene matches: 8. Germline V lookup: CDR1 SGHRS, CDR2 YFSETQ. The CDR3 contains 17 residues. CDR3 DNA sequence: TGCGCCAGCAGCTCCTATGGACAGGGGTTTTCTGGAAACACCATATATTTT. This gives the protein CASSSYGQGFSGNTIYF. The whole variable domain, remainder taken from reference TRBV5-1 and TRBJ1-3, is KAGVTQTPRYLIKTRGQQVTLSCSPISGHRSVSWYQQTPGQGLQFLFEYFSETQRNKGNFPGRFSGRQFSNSRSEMNVSTLELGDSALYLCASSSYGQGFSGNTIYFGEGSWLTVV.

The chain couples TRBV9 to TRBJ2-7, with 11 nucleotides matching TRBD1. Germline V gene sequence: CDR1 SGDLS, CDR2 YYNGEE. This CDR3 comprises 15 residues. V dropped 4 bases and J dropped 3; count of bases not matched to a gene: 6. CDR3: CASSLGTGGGYEQYF. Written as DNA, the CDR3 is TGTGCCAGCAGCCTTGGGACAGGGGGAGGCTACGAGCAGTACTTC.